The clone carrying this TCR beta chain has at least ten counts. What it binds is unknown. The PBMCs were taken from 10 ml of fresh peripheral blood. These data are taken from a study of T cells in Graves' hyperthyroidism and ophthalmopathy. Regarding the study as a whole: In the analysis, a 13 V-J model separated ophthalmopathy from stable hyperthyroidism.

Amplification of TCR beta CDR3 regions used RNA as the template. HTBI primers were the set used in a first-round RT-PCR of the TCR CDR3. TCRdb processed the multiplex PCR reads anew with MiXCR; each CDR3 protein has one entry. This sample carries fewer than 550,000 distinct CDR3 sequences, 24% of them seen once, and the ten largest clones take approximately 10%. This TCR derives from a woman aged 25 to 39 with Graves' ophthalmopathy. Input material: blood.

The CDR3 DNA follows: TGTGCCAGCAGCTTAGACTCAGATACGCAGTATTTT. This translates into CASSLDSDTQYF. V usage is TRBV11-2 and J usage is TRBJ2-3; D is undetermined. Germline CDR1 and CDR2: SGHAT and FQNNGV. CDR3 length: 12 residues. V was trimmed by 0 bases and J by 4 bases, leaving 2 bases between them.